A single sample is the source of the 13 T cell receptor beta chains below, sequenced in a study of blood T cell repertoires in COVID-19. Only in-frame clones appear in the TCRdb table, and some are missing; sequencing was by immunoSEQ multiplex PCR. Among some 340,000 clones listed, about four fifths were seen once. Sequenced sample: PBMCs or T cells enriched from blood (not recorded which). These receptors all stem from a woman aged 45 to 65 who had recovered from COVID-19.

The V call is TRBV25-1, the J call TRBJ2-5; 7 bases line up with TRBD1. The CDR3 consists of 15 residues. CDR1 MGHDK and CDR2 SYGVNS come from the germline V gene. The V and J ends lost 1 base and 0 bases, in that order; junction bases with no gene match: 2. The CDR3 here is CASSEWDRYQETQYF. CDR3 bases: TGTGCCAGCAGTGAATGGGACAGATACCAAGAGACCCAGTACTTC. Drawing the rest from reference TRBV25-1 and TRBJ2-5, the complete variable domain is EADIYQTPRYLVIGTGKKITLECSQTMGHDKMYWYQQDPGMELHLIHYSYGVNSTEKGDLSSESTVSRIRTEHFPLTLESARPSHTSQYLCASSEWDRYQETQYFGPGTRLLVL.

The V gene is TRBV10-3, the J gene TRBJ2-3; 12 bases agree with TRBD2. This CDR3 region has 14 residues. Germline CDR1 reads ENHRY; CDR2 reads SYGVKD. V was clipped by 11 bases and J by 6 bases; unmatched bases: 9. The CDR3 sequence: CAVWTSGALDTQYF. Here the CDR3 DNA reads TGTGCCGTCTGGACTAGCGGGGCATTGGATACGCAGTATTTT.

Comment on this clone: Other nucleotide sequences from this sample produce the same CDR3. The chain uses TRBV18 and TRBJ1-1; D unclear. The ends were cut back, 3 bases at V and 1 base at J, with 9 bases in the middle. Germline V gene lookup returns CDR1 KGHSH and CDR2 LQKENI. The CDR3 consists of 14 residues. The CDR3 DNA reads TGTGCCAGCTCACCCTTGGGCCCGAACACTGAAGCTTTCTTT. It specifies CASSPLGPNTEAFF.

The chain joins TRBV3-1 (or the pseudogene TRBV3-2) to TRBJ2-5, with D perhaps TRBD2 (5 bases). Germline CDR1 is LGHDT and CDR2 is YNNKEL (reference sequence). V was pared by 1 base and J by 2 bases, with 14 bases between. The CDR3 sequence is 16 residues long. Here the CDR3 reads CASSQGSSGSQETQYF. The CDR3 DNA sequence: TGTGCCAGCAGCCAAGGCTCCTCGGGGTCTCAAGAGACCCAGTACTTC.

Only one count was recorded for this clone. The rearrangement links TRBV18 to TRBJ2-1; D is uncertain. The CDR3 is 16 residues long. The V gene lost 0 bases and the J gene lost 3 bases, with 12 bases spanning the gap. The V gene's germline CDR1 is KGHSH and CDR2 LQKENI. Here the CDR3 reads CASSPPLVTGYNEQFF. The CDR3 DNA reads TGTGCCAGCTCACCACCTTTGGTAACCGGCTACAATGAGCAGTTCTTC.

The chain employs TRBV2 and TRBJ1-3, with D unclear. CDR3 length: 12 amino acids. CDR1 and CDR2 (germline): SNHLY, FYNNEI. Trimming took 7 bases from V and 8 from J, leaving 12 bases between them. The CDR3 spells CASTPGRDTIYF. The DNA of the CDR3 is TGTGCCAGCACCCCCGGCCGGGACACCATATATTTT.

V is TRBV9 and J is TRBJ1-1; D unresolved. This CDR3 is 15 amino acids long. The V gene's germline CDR1 is SGDLS and CDR2 YYNGEE. V lost 4 bases to trimming and J lost 0 bases, with 13 bases between them. The CDR3 reads CASSPQVSMNTEAFF. The CDR3 nucleotides read TGTGCCAGCAGCCCCCAGGTCAGTATGAACACTGAAGCTTTCTTT.

This chain connects TRBV9 to TRBJ2-5; D ambiguous. This CDR3 has 13 residues. Trimming shortened V by 0 bases and J by 5 bases, and 8 bases separated the two germline ends. The germline V gene has CDR1 SGDLS and CDR2 YYNGEE. In DNA, the CDR3 is TGTGCCAGCAGCGTAGACGGTCGGGAGACCCAGTACTTC. This codes for CASSVDGRETQYF.

The chain recombines TRBV18 with TRBJ1-6; unclear D gene. V lost 4 bases and J lost 7, with 8 bases in between. Germline lookup yields CDR1 KGHSH and CDR2 LQKENI. The CDR3 spans 13 residues. The CDR3 DNA follows: TGTGCCAGCTCACTGGGCGCGAATTCACCCCTCCACTTT. Translating it yields CASSLGANSPLHF.

The chain joins TRBV18 to TRBJ2-1; no firm D call. The germline gives CDR1 KGHSH, CDR2 LQKENI. This CDR3 is 14 amino acids long. Trimming cost V 3 bases and J 5 bases, with 11 bases left between them. The CDR3 bases are TGTGCCAGCTCACCGAAAAGCTCTAACAATGAGCAGTTCTTC. The encoded protein is CASSPKSSNNEQFF.

On this clone itself: The same CDR3 also results from other DNA sequences found in this sample. The genes are TRBV19 and TRBJ2-7, with a tentative D call TRBD1 (7 bases). Trimming removed 3 bases at V and 2 bases at J, with 11 bases between. From germline, CDR1 is LNHDA and CDR2 SQIVND (reference sequence). The CDR3 contains 14 residues. The CDR3 is CASSIGRGAYEQYF. The CDR3 coding sequence is TGTGCCAGTAGTATCGGCAGGGGGGCCTACGAGCAGTACTTC.

CDR3 in DNA: TGTGCCAGCAGCTTAGCGGGGTCAGGGTGGAACACTGAAGCTTTCTTT. This sequence encodes CASSLAGSGWNTEAFF. The chain carries TRBV7-2 and TRBJ1-1; the D gene is possibly TRBD1 (5 bases). The CDR3 runs 16 residues. CDR1 SGHTA and CDR2 FQGNSA come from the germline V gene. V gave up 0 bases and J gave up 1 base, with 12 bases separating them.

J is TRBJ1-6 and V is TRBV10-3, with 10 bases lining up with TRBD1. The CDR3 covers 19 residues. The germline V gene encodes CDR1 ENHRY and CDR2 SYGVKD. J gave up 7 bases and V 2 bases, and 14 bases lay outside the gene matches. The CDR3 spells CAISERDRGEAGLNSPLHF. CDR3 bases: TGTGCCATCAGTGAGAGGGACAGGGGCGAAGCCGGTTTAAATTCACCCCTCCACTTT.